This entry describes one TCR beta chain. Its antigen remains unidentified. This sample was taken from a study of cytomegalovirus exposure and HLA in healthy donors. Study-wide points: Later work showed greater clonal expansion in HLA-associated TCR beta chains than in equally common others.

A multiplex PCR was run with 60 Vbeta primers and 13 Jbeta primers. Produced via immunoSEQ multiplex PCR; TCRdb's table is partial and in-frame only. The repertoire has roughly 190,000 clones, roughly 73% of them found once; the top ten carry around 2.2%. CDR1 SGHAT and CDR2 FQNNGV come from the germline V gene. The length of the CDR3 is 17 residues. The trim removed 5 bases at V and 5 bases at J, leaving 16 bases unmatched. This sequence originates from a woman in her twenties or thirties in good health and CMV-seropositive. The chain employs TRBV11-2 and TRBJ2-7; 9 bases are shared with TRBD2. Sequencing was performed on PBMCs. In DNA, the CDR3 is TGTGCCAGCAGCCACAGCAACCGGGCTAGCGGGAAAGACGAGCAGTACTTC. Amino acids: CASSHSNRASGKDEQYF.